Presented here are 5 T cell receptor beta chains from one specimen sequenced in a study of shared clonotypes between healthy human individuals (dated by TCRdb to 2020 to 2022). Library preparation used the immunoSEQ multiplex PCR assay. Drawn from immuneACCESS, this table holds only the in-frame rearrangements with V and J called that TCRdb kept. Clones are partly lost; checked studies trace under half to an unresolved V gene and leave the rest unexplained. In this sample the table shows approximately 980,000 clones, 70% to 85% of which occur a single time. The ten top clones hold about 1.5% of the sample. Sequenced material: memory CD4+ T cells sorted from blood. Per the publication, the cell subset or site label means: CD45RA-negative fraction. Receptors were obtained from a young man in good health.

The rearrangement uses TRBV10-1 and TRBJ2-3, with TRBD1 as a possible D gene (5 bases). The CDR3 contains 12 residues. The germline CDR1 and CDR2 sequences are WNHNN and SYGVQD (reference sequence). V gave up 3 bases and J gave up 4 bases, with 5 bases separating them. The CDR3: CASSDRADTQYF. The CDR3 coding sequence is TGCGCCAGCAGTGACAGGGCAGATACGCAGTATTTT.

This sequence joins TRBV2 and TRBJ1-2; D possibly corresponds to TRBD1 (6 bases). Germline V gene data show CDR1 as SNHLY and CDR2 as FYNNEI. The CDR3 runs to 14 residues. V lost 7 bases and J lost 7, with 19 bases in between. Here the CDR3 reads CASKWDGGGGGYTF. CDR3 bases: TGTGCCAGCAAATGGGATGGAGGGGGTGGTGGCTACACCTTC.

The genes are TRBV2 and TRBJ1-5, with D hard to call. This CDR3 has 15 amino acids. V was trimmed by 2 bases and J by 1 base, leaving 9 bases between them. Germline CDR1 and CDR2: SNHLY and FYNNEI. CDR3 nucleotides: TGTGCCAGCAGTGAAATCTCGGTAAGCAATCAGCCCCAGCATTTT. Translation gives CASSEISVSNQPQHF.

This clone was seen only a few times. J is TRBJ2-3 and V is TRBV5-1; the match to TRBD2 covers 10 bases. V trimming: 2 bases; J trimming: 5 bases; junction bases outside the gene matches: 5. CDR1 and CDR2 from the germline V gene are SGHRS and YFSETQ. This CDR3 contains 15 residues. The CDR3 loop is CASSFTSGKKDTQYF. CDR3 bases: TGCGCCAGCAGCTTTACTAGCGGGAAAAAAGATACGCAGTATTTT.

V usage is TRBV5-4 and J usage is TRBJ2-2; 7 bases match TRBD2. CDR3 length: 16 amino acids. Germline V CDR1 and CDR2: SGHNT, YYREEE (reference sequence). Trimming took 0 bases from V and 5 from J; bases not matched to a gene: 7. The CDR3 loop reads CASSLGGGRGTGELFF. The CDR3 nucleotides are TGTGCCAGCAGCTTGGGGGGCGGGAGAGGAACCGGGGAGCTGTTTTTT.